This T cell receptor (beta chain) was sequenced for a study of T cell responses to AZD1222 COVID-19 vaccine. V lost 1 base, J lost 8 bases, and 11 bases lay in between. There are 14 residues in the CDR3. Germline V gene lookup returns CDR1 LNHDA and CDR2 SQIVND (reference sequence). TCRdb's copy holds only in-frame clones and misses some; the assay was immunoSEQ multiplex PCR. The repertoire includes 150,000 or so clones, more than 85% of them detected once, and around 0.85% sits in the top ten. V usage is TRBV19 and J usage is TRBJ1-4, with D perhaps TRBD1 (5 bases). This TCR was sampled from an adult in good health. Sequencing was performed on peripheral blood, taken on day 0 of MenACWY control vaccination. This CDR3 reads CASSIGGGTEKLFF. The DNA for the CDR3 is TGTGCCAGTAGTATAGGCGGGGGGACCGAAAAACTGTTTTTT.